The 25 T cell receptor beta chains presented below share a single source sample, sequenced in a study of cytomegalovirus exposure and HLA in healthy donors. The PCR made use of 60 Vbeta and 13 Jbeta primers. Sequenced by immunoSEQ multiplex PCR; TCRdb stores in-frame clones only, minus some. The sample lists 150,000 to 170,000 clones, more than 75% occurring once. Specimen: PBMCs. These receptors all stem from a woman aged 40 to 50 in good health and CMV-seropositive.

CDR3 bases: TGTGCCAGCACCCGTAGGGGAGAGACCCAGTACTTC. Its translation: CASTRRGETQYF. This chain links TRBV13 with TRBJ2-5; weak D call: TRBD1 (5 bases). Per the germline V gene, CDR1 is PRHDT and CDR2 is FYEKMQ (reference sequence). The CDR3 covers 12 residues. Trimming removed 7 bases from V and 4 bases from J, with 10 bases in between.

This clone appeared a few times. The chain recombines TRBV10-1 with TRBJ2-3; 9 bases are a match to TRBD1. The J segment lost 3 bases and the V segment lost 3 bases, leaving 7 bases of the junction unmatched. This CDR3 region has 16 residues. CDR1 and CDR2 (germline): WNHNN, SYGVQD (reference sequence). For the CDR3, the DNA is TGCGCCAGCAGTGATACGGGGGACAGGGAAACAGATACGCAGTATTTT. This sequence encodes CASSDTGDRETDTQYF.

V gene TRBV23-1 combines with J gene TRBJ1-1, with D hard to call. TRBV23-1 is an ORF; its function is uncertain. The CDR3 has 14 residues. Deletions cut 3 bases from V and 12 bases from J, with 20 bases between. CDR3 nucleotides: TGCGCCAGCAGTCAGCGTCGGGGAGCCCTGGAGTCTTTCTTT. It specifies CASSQRRGALESFF.

This chain's CDR3 is CASSSGTAPHEQYF. CDR3 coding DNA: TGTGCCAGCAGCTCAGGGACAGCGCCTCACGAGCAGTACTTC. The gene calls are TRBV7-9 and TRBJ2-7; 7 nucleotides match TRBD1. The CDR3 has 14 amino acids. CDR1 and CDR2 (germline): SEHNR, FQNEAQ (reference sequence). Trimming at V came to 4 bases and at J to 5 bases, leaving 8 bases not matched to a gene.

The chain is built from TRBV20-1 and TRBJ2-7; the D is unclear. Trimming stripped 4 bases from V and 3 bases from J, with 7 bases between. The CDR3 contains 11 residues. CDR1 and CDR2 from the germline V gene are DFQATT and SNEGSKA (reference sequence). The CDR3 sequence: CSATSSYEQYF. The DNA of the CDR3 is TGCAGTGCTACCTCTAGCTACGAGCAGTACTTC.

This clone was detected once. The chain employs TRBV7-6 and TRBJ2-3; D is possibly TRBD2 (5 bases). There are 13 residues in the CDR3. The V end was cut by 5 bases, the J end by 7 bases, with 13 bases between. The germline V gene encodes CDR1 SGHVS and CDR2 FNYEAQ. CDR3: CASSPPDSYTQYF. CDR3 DNA sequence: TGTGCCAGCAGCCCCCCGGACTCCTATACGCAGTATTTT.

The chain couples TRBV7-9 to TRBJ2-2, with D possibly being TRBD2 (6 bases). Trimming took 5 bases from V and 5 from J, leaving 15 bases between them. Germline lookup yields CDR1 SEHNR and CDR2 FQNEAQ (reference sequence). The CDR3 is 15 residues long. The CDR3 here is CASSLSGAGTGELFF. CDR3 bases: TGTGCCAGCAGCCTTTCCGGTGCGGGAACCGGGGAGCTGTTTTTT.

CDR3 region: CASSLGGTGGNYGYTF. Written as DNA, the CDR3 is TGCGCCAGCAGCTTGGGGGGGACAGGGGGAAACTATGGCTACACCTTC. The V and J genes are TRBV5-1 and TRBJ1-2; TRBD1 matches 11 bases. This CDR3 is 16 amino acids long. The V segment lost 0 bases and the J segment 2 bases; nucleotides outside the gene matches: 3. Germline CDR1 SGHRS, CDR2 YFSETQ.

This chain joins TRBV15 and TRBJ2-3; 10 bases align to TRBD2. Unmatched junction bases numbered 5, after V lost 0 bases and J lost 2 bases. Per germline, CDR1 LNHNV and CDR2 YYDKDF (reference sequence). The CDR3 consists of 17 residues. The CDR3 spells CATSRDTSGKLTDTQYF. The CDR3, as DNA: TGTGCCACCAGCAGAGATACTAGCGGGAAACTCACAGATACGCAGTATTTT.

The chain employs TRBV7-9 and TRBJ2-2, with D perhaps matching TRBD1 (8 bases). Germline loops: CDR1 SEHNR, CDR2 FQNEAQ (reference sequence). V lost 3 bases and J 7 bases, leaving 15 bases between the germline ends. The length of the CDR3 is 15 residues. CDR3 residues: CASSFGQGGNGELFF. The CDR3 DNA reads as TGTGCCAGCAGCTTCGGACAGGGAGGGAACGGGGAGCTGTTTTTT. Looking up the rest from reference TRBV7-9 and TRBJ2-2 gives the full variable domain: DTGVSQNPRHKITKRGQNVTFRCDPISEHNRLYWYRQTLGQGPEFLTYFQNEAQLEKSRLLSDRFSAERPKGSFSTLEIQRTEQGDSAMYLCASSFGQGGNGELFFGEGSRLTVL.

The chain has TRBV5-1 and TRBJ2-5; D is undetermined. Trimming stripped 1 base from V and 5 bases from J, with 15 bases between. The CDR3 consists of 15 residues. CDR1 is SGHRS, CDR2 YFSETQ, per germline. CDR3 sequence: CASSLFSVVSETQYF. CDR3 coding DNA: TGCGCCAGCAGCTTGTTCTCGGTGGTTAGCGAGACCCAGTACTTC.

V is TRBV11-3 and J is TRBJ2-3, with 7 positions matching TRBD2. The germline gives CDR1 SGHNT, CDR2 YENEEA. V gave up 3 bases and J gave up 0 bases; unmatched junction bases: 6. CDR3 length: 16 amino acids. The CDR3 DNA reads TGTGCCAGCAGCTTCAGGCGGGAGTCTAGCACAGATACGCAGTATTTT. Protein product: CASSFRRESSTDTQYF.

The J gene is TRBJ1-1, the V gene TRBV19; TRBD1 agrees at 8 bases. This CDR3 region has 14 residues. V trimming: 9 bases; J trimming: 0 bases; junction bases outside the gene matches: 6. Germline CDR1 reads LNHDA; CDR2 reads SQIVND (reference sequence). The CDR3 sequence: CASRGDRMNTEAFF. For the CDR3, the DNA is TGTGCCAGCCGAGGGGACAGGATGAACACTGAAGCTTTCTTT.

The V and J genes are TRBV30 and TRBJ1-2; 8 nucleotides match TRBD1. CDR1 and CDR2 (germline): GTSNPN, SVGIG (reference sequence). Losses at the gene ends were 4 bases for V and 2 bases for J; bases not matched to a gene: 3. The CDR3 is 13 amino acids. The CDR3 protein is CAWTGTGNYGYTF. Written as DNA, the CDR3 is TGTGCCTGGACCGGGACAGGAAACTATGGCTACACCTTC.

This clone appeared once. Compared with germline, one end of the junction differs, possibly owing to a read error. V is TRBV7-9 and J is TRBJ1-1, with D unclear. Looked up from germline, CDR1 is SEHNR and CDR2 is FQNEAQ (reference sequence). The CDR3 loop spans 12 amino acids. The CDR3 spells CSSSMGPTEAFF. Here the CDR3 DNA reads TGTTCCAGCTCCATGGGCCCCACGGAAGCTTTCTTT.

The chain employs TRBV6-1 and TRBJ1-2, with D unclear. In germline, CDR1 is MNHNS, CDR2 SASEGT. This CDR3 is 13 amino acids long. V was trimmed by 5 bases and J by 3 bases, leaving 10 bases between them. The CDR3 DNA reads TGTGCCAGCAGTCCTGGCGGGCACTATGGCTACACCTTC. Translation: CASSPGGHYGYTF.

This chain joins TRBV30 and TRBJ2-3; 10 bases are a match to TRBD2. CDR3 length: 16 amino acids. Looked up from germline, CDR1 is GTSNPN and CDR2 is SVGIG (reference sequence). With 0 bases clipped from V and 6 bases from J, the junction kept 9 bases outside the gene matches. Here the CDR3 DNA reads TGTGCCTGGAGTGTACCAGCGGGAGGGCCTTGGGATACGCAGTATTTT. As protein: CAWSVPAGGPWDTQYF.

The rearrangement links TRBV18 to TRBJ1-3; D not certain. Deletions cut 2 bases from V and 2 bases from J, with 7 bases between. The CDR3 contains 14 residues. Germline CDR1 reads KGHSH; CDR2 reads LQKENI. CDR3 region: CASSPATTGNTIYF. For the CDR3, the DNA is TGTGCCAGCTCACCAGCGACTACTGGAAACACCATATATTTT.

This chain joins TRBV5-1 and TRBJ2-7, with 7 bases fitting TRBD1. The CDR3 totals 13 residues. Trimming cost V 5 bases and J 4 bases; bases outside gene matches: 6. The V gene's germline CDR1 is SGHRS and CDR2 YFSETQ. In DNA form, the CDR3 reads TGCGCCAGCAGGAGGGACAGCTTTTACGAGCAGTACTTC. This translates into CASRRDSFYEQYF.

This rearrangement joins TRBV29-1 to TRBJ2-3; no firm D call. Trimming took off 0 bases at V and 3 bases at J, with 19 bases between the two ends. The CDR3 spans 17 residues. Germline loops: CDR1 SQVTM, CDR2 ANQGSEA. The CDR3 nucleotides are TGCAGCGTTGAAGATCTGGTCGGCGACATTCGAACAGATACGCAGTATTTT. This gives the protein CSVEDLVGDIRTDTQYF.

The chain joins TRBV27 to TRBJ1-4; 9 bases fit TRBD1. The V and J ends lost 8 bases and 7 bases, in that order; junction bases with no gene match: 5. CDR1 is MNHEY, CDR2 SMNVEV, per germline (reference sequence). The CDR3 consists of 13 residues. Here the CDR3 reads CASSGTGSEKLFF. The CDR3 bases are TGTGCCAGCTCAGGGACAGGGTCTGAAAAACTGTTTTTT.

The chain recombines TRBV2 with TRBJ1-2; D might be TRBD1 (6 bases). V was cut by 0 bases and J by 4 bases, with 9 bases left in between. The CDR3 covers 14 residues. In germline, CDR1 is SNHLY, CDR2 FYNNEI. The CDR3 reads CASSEAAGVYGYTF. Here the CDR3 DNA reads TGTGCCAGCAGTGAAGCGGCAGGGGTCTATGGCTACACCTTC.

This clone was detected only a few times. The chain carries TRBV5-1 and TRBJ1-1; D possibly corresponds to TRBD1 (6 bases). Trimming took off 4 bases at V and 6 bases at J, with 16 bases between the two ends. Germline CDR1 and CDR2: SGHRS and YFSETQ. CDR3 size: 14 residues. CDR3 DNA: TGCGCCAGCAGCATAGGACAGAGCGTCGCTGAAGCTTTCTTT. Protein product: CASSIGQSVAEAFF.

This chain uses TRBV29-1 with TRBJ2-1; 7 bases agree with TRBD2. V shed 3 bases and J 1 base; nucleotides not matched to a gene: 12. The CDR3 is 17 residues long. Per the germline V gene, CDR1 is SQVTM and CDR2 is ANQGSEA. CDR3 region: CSVEPRGRGASYNEQFF. The CDR3 region has the DNA TGCAGCGTTGAGCCCCGTGGGAGGGGAGCGTCCTACAATGAGCAGTTCTTC.

The rearrangement links TRBV19 to TRBJ2-3; 13 bases agree with TRBD2. The CDR3 totals 17 residues. The trim removed 4 bases at V and 3 bases at J, leaving 7 bases unmatched. The germline V gene encodes CDR1 LNHDA and CDR2 SQIVND (reference sequence). CDR3 sequence (DNA): TGTGCCAGTAGTACCACTTGGACTAGCGGGAGTACAGATACGCAGTATTTT. As protein: CASSTTWTSGSTDTQYF.